This is a list of T cell receptor beta chains from one sample in a study of blood T cell repertoires in COVID-19. The protocol was immunoSEQ multiplex PCR, while the TCRdb copy is restricted to in-frame clones and leaves out a portion. This sample has 95,000 to 150,000 clones, with about 82% found just once. Sample: peripheral blood. All receptors come from a man aged 60 to 75 with active or convalescent COVID-19. Both conserved end residues are part of each CDR3. A D gene is named only where the DNA matches it firmly. The size entry is marked missing in some rows and otherwise reads once, few, many or a size class.

TRBJ1-2 . TRBV7-2 TRBD1 TGTGCCAGCAGCTTAGGGCCAGGACAGGGATGGTATGGCTACACCTTC CASSLGPGQGWYGYTF
TRBJ2-2 . TRBV19 TRBD2 TGTGCCAGTACCAATGGACTAGCGGCCACCGGGGAGCTGTTTTTT CASTNGLAATGELFF
TRBJ2-7 few TRBV4-2 TRBD2 TGTGCCAGCAGCTCCGTAGCGGGAGGCTCCTACGAGCAGTACTTC CASSSVAGGSYEQYF
TRBJ2-5 . TRBV19 . TGTGCCAGTAGGCAAGCCGGGGAGACCCAGTACTTC CASRQAGETQYF
TRBJ2-3 once TRBV15 TRBD2 TGTGCCACCAGCAGAGACAGCCGGGGGGCAGATACGCAGTATTTT CATSRDSRGADTQYF
TRBJ2-1 . TRBV7-2 TRBD2 TGTGCCAGCAGCTTAGTGACTAGCGGGAGGTCCGAGCAGTTCTTC CASSLVTSGRSEQFF
TRBJ1-1 . TRBV2 TRBD1 TGTGCCAGCGGGACAGGCAGGCCTTTCTTT CASGTGRPFF
TRBJ2-1 once TRBV10-3 TRBD2 TGTGCCATCAGTGGGGGAGGGACCTACAATGAGCAGTTCTTC CAISGGGTYNEQFF
TRBJ2-1 . TRBV28 TRBD2 TGTGCCAGCAGCAAGAGGGACTACATCTCCTACAATGAGCAGTTCTTC CASSKRDYISYNEQFF
TRBJ1-4 . TRBV21-1 . TGTGCCAGCAGCAAACGGACGGGACAGTCTGCAACTAATGAAAAACTGTTTTTT CASSKRTGQSATNEKLFF
TRBJ2-3 . TRBV5-1 TRBD2 TGCGCCAGCAGCCCAGGGACTAGCGGGAGGAGGGCAGATACGCAGTATTTT CASSPGTSGRRADTQYF
TRBJ2-3 . TRBV11-2 TRBD2 TGTGCCAGCAGCTTTAGCGGGAGGGCCGGGACAGATACGCAGTATTTT CASSFSGRAGTDTQYF
TRBJ2-7 . TRBV7-3 TRBD1 TGTGCCAGCAGCTTAACAGGGGACAGGGGAGGCAACGAGCAGTACTTC CASSLTGDRGGNEQYF
TRBJ2-5 . TRBV10-3 TRBD2 TGTGCCATCAGTGAGGGTGGCGGGAGAGTTTTAGAGACCCAGTACTTC CAISEGGGRVLETQYF
TRBJ2-1 once TRBV6-2/TRBV6-3 . TGTGCCAGCAGTTACCCGAAGGGGCAGGCTGAGCAGTTCTTC CASSYPKGQAEQFF
TRBJ1-6 . TRBV2 TRBD1 TGTGCCAGCAGCGGGGACAGGGGGGATTCACCCCTCCACTTT CASSGDRGDSPLHF
TRBJ2-7 . TRBV4-1 TRBD1 TGCGCCAACACGGGACAGAGGGACTACGAGCAGTACTTC CANTGQRDYEQYF
TRBJ2-7 . TRBV6-5 TRBD2 TGTGCCAGCAGACCCCTAGCGGGAGCGGCTTCCGAGCAGTACTTC CASRPLAGAASEQYF
TRBJ1-1 once TRBV12-3/TRBV12-4 TRBD1 TGTGCCAGCAGTATAAGACAGGGGTCTGAAGCTTTCTTT CASSIRQGSEAFF
TRBJ1-2 . TRBV4-1 TRBD1 TGCGCCAGCAGCCAGGCCCCCAAATCGACAGGGAACTATGGCTACACCTTC CASSQAPKSTGNYGYTF
TRBJ2-5 . TRBV5-6 . TGTGCCAGCAGCTTGATCCCCGGGGAGACCCAGTACTTC CASSLIPGETQYF
TRBJ2-5 . TRBV12-3/TRBV12-4 . TGTGCCAGCAGTTTGGGCGGGGGCCTCAAGTACTTC CASSLGGGLKYF
TRBJ2-7 . TRBV27 TRBD2 TGTGCCAGCAGCCTTAGTAGCGGGAGCTCCTACGAGCAGTACTTC CASSLSSGSSYEQYF
TRBJ2-2 . TRBV19 TRBD2 TGTGCCAGTAGTATGACGGGGGGTAACACCGGGGAGCTGTTTTTT CASSMTGGNTGELFF
TRBJ1-1 . TRBV18 . TGTGCCAGCTCACCCCCTAGGGGGAACCAGATGAACACTGAAGCTTTCTTT CASSPPRGNQMNTEAFF
TRBJ2-7 few TRBV19 . TGTGCCAGTATGGGTAGCGGCTCCTACGAGCAGTACTTC CASMGSGSYEQYF
TRBJ2-1 few TRBV5-8 TRBD2 TGTGCCAGCAGCTTGACGGGGGGAACCTACAATGAGCAGTTCTTC CASSLTGGTYNEQFF
TRBJ1-2 . TRBV6-2/TRBV6-3 TRBD1 TGTGCCAGCAGTTACGGGGGGGACAGGGGTGGCTATGGCTACACCTTC CASSYGGDRGGYGYTF
TRBJ2-3 . TRBV5-5 TRBD2 TGTGCCAGCAGCCCCTCTCCCCCACTAGCGGGATATACAGATACGCAGTATTTT CASSPSPPLAGYTDTQYF
TRBJ2-1 . TRBV5-1 TRBD2 TGCGCCAGCAGCTTGCGCTTAGCGGGAGTAAAAAATGAGCAGTTCTTC CASSLRLAGVKNEQFF
TRBJ1-2 . TRBV20-1 . TGCAGTGCTAGGGGGGGGAATGGCCACACCTTC CSARGGNGHTF
TRBJ2-7 few TRBV19 TRBD2 TGTGCCAGTAGTGTAGGGCGACGTAGCGGGAGGCCCACCTACGAGCAGTACTTC CASSVGRRSGRPTYEQYF